What follows are 16 T cell receptor beta chains derived from one specimen sequenced in a study of CD4 T cells in relation to SARS-CoV-2 and coronaviruses. Some clones are missing from TCRdb's copy, which holds only in-frame ones; the method was immunoSEQ multiplex PCR. The repertoire holds 20,000 to 25,000 clones, with 74% as singletons. The unexposed donors gave CD4+ T cells in about 2011-2019, prior to COVID-19. CD4+ T cells were isolated from the cells after around 11 days of culture. Their recognized antigens are unknown. Material for sequencing was CD4+ T cells from PBMCs, cultured in vitro. These receptors were collected from a human donor in good health.

The chain uses TRBV21-1 and TRBJ2-1; the table's D call, TRBD2, was not checked against the DNA. TRBV21-1 is designated a pseudogene. This CDR3 spans 17 amino acids. CDR3 in DNA: TGTGCCAGCAGCAAAAGGCAGGGGCTAGCGGAACTCAATGAGCAGTTCTTC. Protein sequence: CASSKRQGLAELNEQFF.

This clone was recorded a few times. The chain employs TRBV6-6 and TRBJ1-1; unclear D gene. V lost 6 bases and J 8 bases, leaving 10 bases between the germline ends. This CDR3 contains 11 residues. CDR1 MNHNY and CDR2 SVGAGI come from the germline V gene (reference sequence). This chain's CDR3 is CASSNAPEAFF. As DNA, the CDR3 is TGTGCCAGCAGCAATGCCCCCGAAGCTTTCTTT.

The J gene is TRBJ2-1, the V gene TRBV20-1; D is undetermined. The V gene's germline CDR1 is DFQATT and CDR2 SNEGSKA (reference sequence). The CDR3 covers 10 residues. V gave up 5 bases and J gave up 10 bases, with 9 bases separating them. Here the CDR3 reads CSALTREQFF. DNA of the CDR3: TGCAGTGCTTTGACCCGCGAGCAGTTCTTC.

This chain joins TRBV6-5 and TRBJ1-2; D is undetermined. Per germline, CDR1 MNHEY and CDR2 SVGAGI. V shed 5 bases and J shed 6 bases, with 13 bases lying between them. The CDR3 length is 13 residues. The CDR3 DNA is TGTGCCAGCAGTAGGACGGTCGGGGATGGCTACACCTTC. This encodes CASSRTVGDGYTF.

The V gene is TRBV5-4, the J gene TRBJ2-3; TRBD2 matches at 7 bases. With V trimmed by 5 bases and J by 3 bases, 9 bases remained unmatched. CDR3 length equals 15 residues. Germline values: CDR1 SGHNT, CDR2 YYREEE (reference sequence). CDR3 bases: TGTGCCAGCAGGAAAGGGACGGGAGGAACAGATACGCAGTATTTT. It translates to CASRKGTGGTDTQYF.

V gene TRBV30 combines with J gene TRBJ2-7; D gene uncertain. CDR1 is GTSNPN and CDR2 is SVGIG in the germline V gene (reference sequence). Between the trimmed V and J ends, which lost 3 bases and 7 bases, there was a span of 16 bases. The CDR3 loop spans 13 amino acids. The CDR3 bases are TGTGCCTGGAGCAATAACATAGCCCGGGAGCAGTACTTC. It is translated as CAWSNNIAREQYF.

The gene calls are TRBV9 and TRBJ1-4; 8 nucleotides match TRBD1. V lost 3 bases and J lost 3; bases outside the gene matches: 10. The CDR3 runs 17 residues. The germline CDR1 and CDR2 sequences are SGDLS and YYNGEE. CDR3 residues: CASSGAQTGGPNEKLFF. CDR3 nucleotides: TGTGCCAGCAGCGGCGCCCAAACAGGGGGGCCTAATGAAAAACTGTTTTTT. Supplemented by reference TRBV9 and TRBJ1-4, the full variable domain reads DSGVTQTPKHLITATGQRVTLRCSPRSGDLSVYWYQQSLDQGLQFLIQYYNGEERAKGNILERFSAQQFPDLHSELNLSSLELGDSALYFCASSGAQTGGPNEKLFFGSGTQLSVL.

V gene TRBV18 combines with J gene TRBJ1-1; D might be TRBD1 (6 bases). Trimming left V 3 bases short and J 4 bases short, with 12 bases between. Germline V gene sequence: CDR1 KGHSH, CDR2 LQKENI. The CDR3 extends over 14 amino acids. The CDR3 DNA reads as TGTGCCAGCTCACCCCCAGGGGTTTTCACTGAAGCTTTCTTT. This codes for CASSPPGVFTEAFF.

The V and J genes are TRBV7-2 and TRBJ1-6, with 8 bases aligning to TRBD1. The length of the CDR3 is 15 residues. The junction had 7 bases not matched to a gene; V was cut back by 5 bases and J by 7 bases. CDR1 is SGHTA, CDR2 FQGNSA, per germline. In DNA form, the CDR3 reads TGTGCCAGCAGCCCCCTGCAGGGGGCCAATTCACCCCTCCACTTT. Amino acids: CASSPLQGANSPLHF.

CDR3 in amino acids: CASSLNGFNEKLFF. CDR3 nucleotides: TGTGCCAGCAGCTTGAACGGGTTTAATGAAAAACTGTTTTTT. J is TRBJ1-4 and V is TRBV5-5; D is undetermined. V lost 1 base, J lost 4 bases, and 8 bases lay in between. Germline CDR1 SGHKS, CDR2 YYEKEE (reference sequence). CDR3 length: 14 amino acids.

The chain uses TRBV19 and TRBJ2-7; 11 positions match TRBD2. The V and J ends lost 4 bases and 6 bases, in that order; junction bases with no gene match: 11. Germline V gene lookup returns CDR1 LNHDA and CDR2 SQIVND (reference sequence). The CDR3 is 16 residues long. CDR3 DNA: TGTGCCAGTAGTACCCCACCACTAGCGGGAGTCGCCGAGCAGTACTTC. Encoded protein: CASSTPPLAGVAEQYF. Drawing the rest from reference TRBV19 and TRBJ2-7, the complete variable domain is DGGITQSPKYLFRKEGQNVTLSCEQNLNHDAMYWYRQDPGQGLRLIYYSQIVNDFQKGDIAEGYSVSREKKESFPLTVTSAQKNPTAFYLCASSTPPLAGVAEQYFGPGTRLTVT.

The chain couples TRBV19 to TRBJ2-3, with 8 bases fitting TRBD2. This CDR3 has 16 amino acids. V was clipped by 1 base and J by 4 bases; unmatched bases: 7. Germline loops: CDR1 LNHDA, CDR2 SQIVND (reference sequence). CDR3: CASSIGSAGVADTQYF. The CDR3 DNA sequence: TGTGCCAGTAGTATAGGGTCAGCGGGAGTGGCAGATACGCAGTATTTT. The full variable domain, with the rest looked up from reference TRBV19 and TRBJ2-3, is DGGITQSPKYLFRKEGQNVTLSCEQNLNHDAMYWYRQDPGQGLRLIYYSQIVNDFQKGDIAEGYSVSREKKESFPLTVTSAQKNPTAFYLCASSIGSAGVADTQYFGPGTRLTVL.

The rearrangement joins TRBV28 to TRBJ2-6; D is unclear. Trimming removed 2 bases from V and 2 bases from J, with 13 bases in between. The CDR3 is 17 residues long. The germline V gene encodes CDR1 MDHEN and CDR2 SYDVKM. The CDR3 sequence is CASSLASGVTGANVLTF. CDR3 DNA sequence: TGTGCCAGCAGTTTAGCGTCAGGAGTCACTGGGGCCAACGTCCTGACTTTC.

V gene TRBV3-1 (or the pseudogene TRBV3-2) combines with J gene TRBJ2-3; a possible D gene is TRBD2 (5 bases). CDR1 and CDR2 (germline): LGHDT, YNNKEL (reference sequence). The CDR3 runs to 13 residues. V was pared by 3 bases and J by 6 bases, with 10 bases between. The CDR3 coding sequence is TGTGCCAGCAGCCAGCCGGAGGTTGATACGCAGTATTTT. Encoded protein: CASSQPEVDTQYF.

The chain joins TRBV5-1 to TRBJ2-5, with 7 bases identical to TRBD2. This CDR3 is 15 amino acids long. Germline trimming cut 4 bases from V and 2 bases from J; bases unmatched to any gene: 8. CDR1 and CDR2 from the germline V gene are SGHRS and YFSETQ. The CDR3 loop reads CASSAAVGGQETQYF. The CDR3, as DNA: TGCGCCAGCAGCGCAGCGGTCGGGGGGCAAGAGACCCAGTACTTC. The full variable domain, completed using reference TRBV5-1 and TRBJ2-5, is KAGVTQTPRYLIKTRGQQVTLSCSPISGHRSVSWYQQTPGQGLQFLFEYFSETQRNKGNFPGRFSGRQFSNSRSEMNVSTLELGDSALYLCASSAAVGGQETQYFGPGTRLLVL.

This clone was found a few times. The genes are TRBV11-3 and TRBJ2-1; D is undetermined. Trimming took off 0 bases at V and 3 bases at J, with 6 bases between the two ends. Germline V lookup: CDR1 SGHNT, CDR2 YENEEA. The CDR3 is 14 residues long. CDR3 amino acids: CASSLDSHYNEQFF. CDR3 DNA sequence: TGTGCCAGCAGCTTAGATTCACACTACAATGAGCAGTTCTTC.